The 9 T cell receptor beta chains below all came from one sample that was sequenced in a study of shared clonotypes between healthy human individuals. Sequencing used immunoSEQ multiplex PCR; TCRdb keeps in-frame clones, though not all of them. The sample yields approximately 2,000,000 clones, about 90% seen once. The sample was naive CD4+ T cells from PBMCs. Subset noted: CD45RA+ positively selected. Receptors were obtained from a young man in good health. Some clones in this sample may be carry-over from other donors' samples.

This sequence joins TRBV7-2 and TRBJ2-5; possibly TRBD2 for D (6 bases). Germline loops: CDR1 SGHTA, CDR2 FQGNSA. Trimming took off 1 base at V and 5 bases at J, with 11 bases between the two ends. The CDR3 runs 14 residues. The CDR3 is CASSLVGSAETQYF. The CDR3 region has the DNA TGTGCCAGCAGCTTAGTCGGGAGCGCGGAGACCCAGTACTTC.

V and J are TRBV9 and TRBJ1-5, with D possibly TRBD1 on 5 matching bases. This CDR3 is built from 15 residues. Germline CDR1 SGDLS, CDR2 YYNGEE. With 0 bases removed from V and 7 bases from J, the gap between germline ends came to 14 bases. This CDR3 is CASSVDGARGQPQHF. In DNA form, the CDR3 reads TGTGCCAGCAGCGTAGACGGGGCGAGGGGCCAGCCCCAGCATTTT.

V and J are TRBV5-1 and TRBJ2-5, with 8 bases matching TRBD2. Per germline, CDR1 SGHRS and CDR2 YFSETQ. The length of the CDR3 is 12 residues. The trim removed 7 bases at V and 4 bases at J, leaving 3 bases unmatched. CDR3 nucleotides: TGCGCCAGCGGCCGGGAGGGAGAGACCCAGTACTTC. Its protein product is CASGREGETQYF.

About this clone: The sample contains more than one DNA sequence encoding this CDR3. The rearrangement links TRBV27 to TRBJ2-7; D is uncertain. Trimming removed 4 bases from V and 1 base from J, with 2 bases in between. CDR3 length equals 11 residues. Germline CDR1 MNHEY, CDR2 SMNVEV (reference sequence). CDR3 DNA sequence: TGTGCCAGCAGTTCTTCCTACGAGCAGTACTTC. It is translated as CASSSSYEQYF.

This clone was detected only once. This sequence joins TRBV7-2 and TRBJ2-1; D remains ambiguous. The CDR3 loop spans 15 amino acids. Trimming removed 5 bases at V and 5 bases at J, with 16 bases between. Per germline, CDR1 SGHTA and CDR2 FQGNSA. CDR3 in amino acids: CASSTRRVPNNEQFF. DNA for the CDR3: TGTGCCAGCAGCACCAGGCGCGTACCCAACAATGAGCAGTTCTTC.

The chain combines TRBV15 with TRBJ1-2; possibly TRBD1 for D (5 bases). With 0 bases removed from V and 6 bases from J, the gap between germline ends came to 17 bases. Germline lookup yields CDR1 LNHNV and CDR2 YYDKDF (reference sequence). The CDR3 loop spans 16 amino acids. The CDR3 region has the DNA TGTGCCACCAGCAGAGATCGAGGGGCTTCTCACCATGGCTACACCTTC. This translates into CATSRDRGASHHGYTF.

In the case of this clone: The sample has other DNA sequences that encode this CDR3 too. DNA of the CDR3: TGTGCCAGCAGTCCAATGAACACTGAAGCTTTCTTT. It is translated as CASSPMNTEAFF. This sequence joins TRBV2 and TRBJ1-1, with D uncertain. Trimming pared 5 bases from V and 0 bases from J, leaving 4 bases between. The CDR3 has 12 residues. In germline, CDR1 is SNHLY, CDR2 FYNNEI.

To note about this clone: Other DNA sequences within the sample encode an identical CDR3. V is TRBV28 and J is TRBJ1-1; no reliable D call. Germline values: CDR1 MDHEN, CDR2 SYDVKM. The CDR3 runs 13 residues. V was shortened by 5 bases and J by 1 base, with 8 bases between the two germline ends. This chain's CDR3 is CASSLLRNTEAFF. The CDR3, as DNA: TGTGCCAGCAGTCTACTAAGGAACACTGAAGCTTTCTTT.

This clone occurred a few times. V is TRBV30 and J is TRBJ1-1; TRBD1 is a possible D gene (5 bases). In germline, CDR1 is GTSNPN, CDR2 SVGIG (reference sequence). This CDR3 has 13 residues. Trimming left V 4 bases short and J 1 base short, with 10 bases between. This CDR3 reads CAWTVGQNTEAFF. For the CDR3, the DNA is TGTGCCTGGACCGTAGGACAGAACACTGAAGCTTTCTTT.